The rows below give T cell receptor beta chains drawn from one sample of a study of identifying expanded T cells in peripheral blood. TCRdb's copy holds only in-frame clones and misses some; the assay was immunoSEQ multiplex PCR. The table has approximately 97,000 clones, around 88% seen once. The sequencing input was blood. Receptor source: a person aged 18 to 75 in good health. Both conserved end residues are trimmed from each CDR3. The D gene is left open where the match is weak. Clone sizes are given selectively: once, few, many, or a class where the clone is expanded.

clone size: NA; V gene: TRBV7-9; CDR3 length: 13; D gene: NA; CDR3 protein: ASSPAGAFQETQY
clone size: NA; V gene: TRBV5-1; CDR3 length: 16; D gene: TRBD1; CDR3 protein: ASSNAPGGRGLGTEAF
clone size: NA; V gene: TRBV7-8; CDR3 length: 12; D gene: TRBD1; CDR3 protein: ASSLDRGPNTQY
clone size: NA; V gene: TRBV27; CDR3 length: 12; D gene: NA; CDR3 protein: ASSLDRLTDTQY
clone size: NA; V gene: TRBV7-3; CDR3 length: 13; D gene: NA; CDR3 protein: ASSLEPTVSYEQY
clone size: once; V gene: TRBV6-1; CDR3 length: 12; D gene: NA; CDR3 protein: ASSEAPGLGGYT
clone size: NA; V gene: TRBV13; CDR3 length: 17; D gene: NA; CDR3 protein: ASSLGQGRNPERFYGYT
clone size: NA; V gene: TRBV18; CDR3 length: 10; D gene: NA; CDR3 protein: ASSPRAYEQY
clone size: NA; V gene: TRBV28; CDR3 length: 11; D gene: TRBD1; CDR3 protein: ASNRGAINEQY
clone size: NA; V gene: TRBV19; CDR3 length: 14; D gene: NA; CDR3 protein: ASSIFRAGANTEAF
clone size: NA; V gene: TRBV6-6; CDR3 length: 14; D gene: NA; CDR3 protein: ASSVRTAASTDTQY
clone size: NA; V gene: TRBV7-3; CDR3 length: 12; D gene: NA; CDR3 protein: ASSLTGGAYEQY
clone size: once; V gene: TRBV27; CDR3 length: 10; D gene: NA; CDR3 protein: ASSRTGTEAF
clone size: NA; V gene: TRBV13; CDR3 length: 11; D gene: NA; CDR3 protein: ASSLGSPAEQY
clone size: NA; V gene: TRBV7-8; CDR3 length: 15; D gene: TRBD1; CDR3 protein: ASSSRQRQGVNSPLH
clone size: NA; V gene: TRBV19; CDR3 length: 14; D gene: TRBD1; CDR3 protein: ASSVTPGTGSHGYT
clone size: NA; V gene: TRBV11-2; CDR3 length: 12; D gene: TRBD2; CDR3 protein: ASSFPGLAIEQY
clone size: NA; V gene: TRBV27; CDR3 length: 17; D gene: TRBD2; CDR3 protein: ASSLSSWLAGDSTDTQY
clone size: NA; V gene: TRBV18; CDR3 length: 14; D gene: NA; CDR3 protein: ASSPSGGSSYNEQF
clone size: NA; V gene: TRBV9; CDR3 length: 11; D gene: TRBD1; CDR3 protein: ASSGGTGTEQY
clone size: once; V gene: TRBV4-3; CDR3 length: 14; D gene: NA; CDR3 protein: ASSQDAWGLTDTQY
clone size: once; V gene: TRBV20-1; CDR3 length: 9; D gene: TRBD1; CDR3 protein: SARSDRGQY
clone size: NA; V gene: TRBV7-8; CDR3 length: 14; D gene: NA; CDR3 protein: ASSLGSLGDQETQY
clone size: NA; V gene: TRBV2; CDR3 length: 11; D gene: NA; CDR3 protein: ASSETENQPQH
clone size: NA; V gene: TRBV27; CDR3 length: 12; D gene: TRBD1; CDR3 protein: ASSADRGNYEQY
clone size: NA; V gene: TRBV6-6; CDR3 length: 12; D gene: TRBD1; CDR3 protein: ASFLGTGIYGYT
clone size: NA; V gene: TRBV2; CDR3 length: 11; D gene: TRBD2; CDR3 protein: ASTGLAGPPLF
clone size: NA; V gene: TRBV6-1; CDR3 length: 13; D gene: NA; CDR3 protein: ASSERGHLSYEQY
clone size: NA; V gene: TRBV7-2; CDR3 length: 15; D gene: TRBD2; CDR3 protein: ASSSEVAGGWLETQY
clone size: NA; V gene: TRBV27; CDR3 length: 13; D gene: TRBD1; CDR3 protein: ASSLATGAETEAF
clone size: NA; V gene: TRBV6-6; CDR3 length: 13; D gene: TRBD1; CDR3 protein: ASSGTDRVFYGYT
clone size: NA; V gene: TRBV5-1; CDR3 length: 12; D gene: NA; CDR3 protein: ASSSRHSYNEQF
clone size: NA; V gene: TRBV5-4; CDR3 length: 16; D gene: TRBD1; CDR3 protein: ASSSGTGGSVSVTEAF
clone size: NA; V gene: TRBV30; CDR3 length: 11; D gene: NA; CDR3 protein: ACPGPSTYGYT
clone size: NA; V gene: TRBV10-3; CDR3 length: 12; D gene: NA; CDR3 protein: AISEGSEQETQY
clone size: NA; V gene: TRBV30; CDR3 length: 14; D gene: NA; CDR3 protein: AWSVGSSNSNQPQH
clone size: once; V gene: TRBV6-5; CDR3 length: 13; D gene: NA; CDR3 protein: ASSYGGFSNSPLH
clone size: NA; V gene: TRBV30; CDR3 length: 13; D gene: NA; CDR3 protein: AWSLGRYTNQPQH
clone size: NA; V gene: TRBV19; CDR3 length: 12; D gene: NA; CDR3 protein: ASSMGNSGNTIY
clone size: NA; V gene: TRBV28; CDR3 length: 12; D gene: NA; CDR3 protein: ATAGASFLGEQF
clone size: NA; V gene: TRBV7-2; CDR3 length: 12; D gene: NA; CDR3 protein: ASTPGVGSYEQY
clone size: once; V gene: TRBV27; CDR3 length: 11; D gene: NA; CDR3 protein: ASSFGRGDGYT
clone size: NA; V gene: TRBV11-2; CDR3 length: 14; D gene: TRBD2; CDR3 protein: ASSFPGGLGDNEQF
clone size: NA; V gene: TRBV5-1; CDR3 length: 14; D gene: NA; CDR3 protein: ASSPGPVDSGNTIY
clone size: NA; V gene: TRBV7-2; CDR3 length: 9; D gene: NA; CDR3 protein: ASSYHYEQY
clone size: NA; V gene: TRBV14; CDR3 length: 15; D gene: TRBD2; CDR3 protein: ASSQGASGRGADTQY
clone size: NA; V gene: TRBV19; CDR3 length: 11; D gene: NA; CDR3 protein: ASSGGLDQPQH
clone size: NA; V gene: TRBV18; CDR3 length: 13; D gene: NA; CDR3 protein: ASSLQGNFQETQY
clone size: NA; V gene: TRBV28; CDR3 length: 11; D gene: NA; CDR3 protein: ASSPAEYNEQF
clone size: NA; V gene: TRBV2; CDR3 length: 11; D gene: NA; CDR3 protein: ASLRDNGEPQH
clone size: few; V gene: TRBV29-1; CDR3 length: 11; D gene: NA; CDR3 protein: SVRAVSTDTQY
clone size: NA; V gene: TRBV7-3; CDR3 length: 12; D gene: NA; CDR3 protein: ASSLFPQGDTQY
clone size: NA; V gene: TRBV5-1; CDR3 length: 11; D gene: NA; CDR3 protein: ASSLGENTEAF